The 32 T cell receptor beta chains given below trace back to one sample, sequenced in a study of OX40 agonist ivuxolimab in advanced cancers. TCRdb's copy holds only in-frame clones and misses some; the assay was immunoSEQ multiplex PCR. Among roughly 68,000 clones listed, approximately 90% were seen once. The sequencing used CD4+ or CD8+ T cells sorted from blood, collected in a trial of the OX40 agonist ivuxolimab. The receptors originated from an adult with an advanced solid tumor such as melanoma, head and neck, liver or kidney cancer.

This chain joins TRBV9 and TRBJ2-4, with TRBD1 matching over 12 bases. Germline V gene sequence: CDR1 SGDLS, CDR2 YYNGEE. The CDR3 sequence is 18 residues long. The trim removed 3 bases at V and 0 bases at J, leaving 7 bases unmatched. In DNA form, the CDR3 reads TGTGCCAGCAGCGCCGGGACAGGGGGCCGAGTAGCCAAAAACATTCAGTACTTC. It translates to CASSAGTGGRVAKNIQYF.

The chain combines TRBV9 with TRBJ2-1; weak D call: TRBD2 (6 bases). The germline V gene has CDR1 SGDLS and CDR2 YYNGEE. The CDR3 runs to 16 residues. Trimming removed 6 bases at V and 0 bases at J, with 16 bases between. CDR3 in DNA: TGTGCCAGCACCCTGCAGGGAGGAAACTCCTACAATGAGCAGTTCTTC. Translated, it gives CASTLQGGNSYNEQFF.

A single count supports this clone. The V and J genes are TRBV11-2 and TRBJ2-2, with 8 nucleotides matching TRBD1. Per the germline V gene, CDR1 is SGHAT and CDR2 is FQNNGV. V lost 5 bases and J lost 7; bases outside the gene matches: 6. The CDR3 contains 14 residues. The CDR3 DNA sequence: TGTGCCAGCAGCCTAAGGGACAGGTTCGGGGAGCTGTTTTTT. It codes for CASSLRDRFGELFF.

The chain employs TRBV6-5 and TRBJ2-5; TRBD2 is a possible D gene (7 bases). CDR3 size: 15 residues. With 0 bases removed from V and 4 bases from J, the gap between germline ends came to 12 bases. Germline V gene lookup returns CDR1 MNHEY and CDR2 SVGAGI. CDR3 bases: TGTGCCAGCAGTTACTCGAGGGGGGGCATAGAGACCCAGTACTTC. Its protein product is CASSYSRGGIETQYF.

This CDR3 is CASSEGQSGANVLTF. DNA for the CDR3: TGTGCCAGCAGTGAAGGGCAGTCTGGGGCCAACGTCCTGACTTTC. The chain uses TRBV6-1 and TRBJ2-6; D uncertain. The V and J ends lost 1 base and 1 base respectively, with 5 bases between them. Germline V lookup: CDR1 MNHNS, CDR2 SASEGT. This CDR3 is 15 amino acids long.

This chain connects TRBV2 to TRBJ1-4; 7 bases fit TRBD1. The ends lost 3 bases at V and 8 bases at J; junction bases unmatched: 3. Germline loops: CDR1 SNHLY, CDR2 FYNNEI. The CDR3 covers 13 residues. This chain's CDR3 is CASSEQGGEKLFF. CDR3 DNA: TGTGCCAGCAGTGAGCAGGGGGGGGAAAAACTGTTTTTT.

The CDR3 DNA sequence: TGTGCCAGCAGCCCAATCCAGGGCTTAAACACCATATATTTT. It translates to CASSPIQGLNTIYF. J is TRBJ1-3 and V is TRBV11-2; tentative D call: TRBD1 (5 bases). The V end was cut by 5 bases, the J end by 6 bases, with 14 bases between. The germline V gene encodes CDR1 SGHAT and CDR2 FQNNGV. This CDR3 contains 14 residues.

This clone was counted a single time. The J gene is TRBJ2-5, the V gene TRBV7-6; 10 nucleotides agree with TRBD2. The germline gives CDR1 SGHVS, CDR2 FNYEAQ. Trimming cost V 1 base and J 4 bases; bases outside gene matches: 6. The CDR3 is made up of 16 amino acids. In DNA form, the CDR3 reads TGTGCCAGCAGCTTAGGTCTAGCGGGGGTTGGAGAGACCCAGTACTTC. Translated, it gives CASSLGLAGVGETQYF.

J is TRBJ1-3 and V is TRBV5-1; D unresolved. The CDR3 runs to 14 residues. V lost 3 bases and J lost 0, with 7 bases in between. From germline, CDR1 is SGHRS and CDR2 YFSETQ. In DNA form, the CDR3 reads TGCGCCAGCAGCTCGCAAATCTCTGGAAACACCATATATTTT. It encodes CASSSQISGNTIYF.

The chain employs TRBV10-3 and TRBJ2-1, with a possible D match to TRBD1 (6 bases). Trimming cost V 6 bases and J 6 bases, with 15 bases left between them. This CDR3 is 14 amino acids long. Germline V lookup: CDR1 ENHRY, CDR2 SYGVKD. CDR3 region: CAISGVGDTNEQFF. CDR3 nucleotide sequence: TGTGCCATCAGCGGGGTGGGGGACACCAATGAGCAGTTCTTC.

This chain uses TRBV5-4 with TRBJ2-2; 7 nucleotides align to TRBD2. CDR3 size: 15 residues. The germline V gene encodes CDR1 SGHNT and CDR2 YYREEE (reference sequence). V gave up 1 base and J gave up 7 bases; unmatched junction bases: 7. The DNA of the CDR3 is TGTGCCAGCAGCTTGCCGGCGGGAGTTGACGGGGAGCTGTTTTTT. It specifies CASSLPAGVDGELFF.

The J gene is TRBJ1-2, the V gene TRBV11-3; no firm D call. The germline CDR1 and CDR2 sequences are SGHNT and YENEEA. The CDR3 is made up of 12 amino acids. Trimming left V 1 base short and J 7 bases short, with 7 bases between. This CDR3 reads CASSLVGSGYTF. Written as DNA, the CDR3 is TGTGCCAGCAGCTTAGTTGGATCTGGCTACACCTTC.

The genes are TRBV11-3 and TRBJ2-3; no clear D. V lost 1 base, J lost 6 bases, and 8 bases lay in between. The germline CDR1 and CDR2 sequences are SGHNT and YENEEA. The CDR3 totals 13 residues. DNA for the CDR3: TGTGCCAGCAGCTTAGGTCCGCCGGATACGCAGTATTTT. Translated, it gives CASSLGPPDTQYF.

The V gene is TRBV19, the J gene TRBJ2-4; tentative D call: TRBD2 (6 bases). V dropped 2 bases and J dropped 6 bases, with 8 bases sitting between them. Germline V gene data show CDR1 as LNHDA and CDR2 as SQIVND (reference sequence). The CDR3 consists of 13 residues. This CDR3 reads CASSIKGGNIQYF. CDR3 DNA sequence: TGTGCCAGTAGTATAAAGGGAGGAAACATTCAGTACTTC.

The chain couples TRBV6-5 to TRBJ1-6, with D possibly matching TRBD1 (5 bases). CDR3 length: 16 residues. V lost 0 bases, J lost 10 bases, and 16 bases lay in between. CDR1 and CDR2 (germline): MNHEY, SVGAGI. CDR3 sequence: CASSYSSVGDGSPLHF. The CDR3 region has the DNA TGTGCCAGCAGTTACTCGAGTGTCGGGGACGGGTCACCCCTCCACTTT.

The J gene is TRBJ1-1, the V gene TRBV2; TRBD1 agrees at 7 bases. CDR3 length: 14 residues. The germline CDR1 and CDR2 sequences are SNHLY and FYNNEI. V dropped 5 bases and J dropped 1; count of bases not matched to a gene: 4. CDR3 region: CASSKTGQNTEAFF. CDR3 sequence (DNA): TGTGCCAGCAGTAAGACAGGGCAGAACACTGAAGCTTTCTTT.

This chain uses TRBV30 with TRBJ1-1; no clear D gene. Looked up from germline, CDR1 is GTSNPN and CDR2 is SVGIG (reference sequence). The CDR3 length is 13 residues. V was pared by 2 bases and J by 1 base, with 8 bases between. The CDR3 sequence is CAWSRLWNTEAFF. CDR3 sequence (DNA): TGTGCCTGGAGTCGTCTCTGGAACACTGAAGCTTTCTTT.

This sequence joins TRBV7-3 and TRBJ1-1; 10 bases match TRBD1. This CDR3 region has 14 residues. The germline V gene encodes CDR1 SGHTA and CDR2 FQGTGA. V was pared by 4 bases and J by 5 bases, with 4 bases of the junction left unmatched. This CDR3 reads CASSSTGGRTEAFF. The CDR3 DNA reads TGTGCCAGCAGCTCGACAGGGGGCCGGACTGAAGCTTTCTTT.

The chain is built from TRBV7-6 and TRBJ2-7, with D perhaps matching TRBD2 (6 bases). Germline V gene data show CDR1 as SGHVS and CDR2 as FNYEAQ. V was cut by 0 bases and J by 4 bases, with 7 bases left in between. The length of the CDR3 is 13 residues. The CDR3 protein is CASSLAEGYEQYF. The CDR3 DNA reads as TGTGCCAGCAGCTTAGCGGAGGGTTACGAGCAGTACTTC.

This chain uses TRBV2 with TRBJ2-3, with D unclear. Deletions cut 1 base from V and 0 bases from J, with 5 bases between. Germline V gives CDR1 SNHLY, CDR2 FYNNEI. CDR3 size: 14 residues. The CDR3 DNA sequence: TGTGCCAGCAGTGAAGATGAAAGCACAGATACGCAGTATTTT. Protein: CASSEDESTDTQYF.

The chain joins TRBV5-8 to TRBJ2-1, with 14 bases lining up with TRBD2. V gave up 3 bases and J gave up 6 bases; unmatched junction bases: 11. The CDR3 extends over 18 amino acids. The germline V gene has CDR1 SGHTS and CDR2 YDEGEE. In nucleotides, the CDR3 is TGTGCCAGCAGCTCGAGCCGGACTAGCGGGGGGCCCCTCAATGAGCAGTTCTTC. Translated, it gives CASSSSRTSGGPLNEQFF.

The CDR3 sequence: CASSSPGTSGGSGANVLTF. CDR3 nucleotides: TGTGCCAGCAGCTCCCCCGGGACTAGCGGGGGGTCTGGGGCCAACGTCCTGACTTTC. This chain links TRBV5-4 with TRBJ2-6; 15 bases fit TRBD2. This CDR3 has 19 residues. Germline V lookup: CDR1 SGHNT, CDR2 YYREEE (reference sequence). With V trimmed by 3 bases and J by 1 base, 5 bases remained unmatched.

The J gene is TRBJ1-5, the V gene TRBV6-5; D ambiguous. The germline V and J ends were trimmed by 5 bases and 0 bases, with 11 bases remaining between them. The CDR3 spans 15 residues. Germline CDR1 MNHEY, CDR2 SVGAGI. For the CDR3, the DNA is TGTGCCAGCAGTCCAGTTGGTTATAGCAATCAGCCCCAGCATTTT. It is translated as CASSPVGYSNQPQHF.

V usage is TRBV5-4 and J usage is TRBJ2-2; 8 nucleotides agree with TRBD1. This CDR3 has 13 residues. The V gene's germline CDR1 is SGHNT and CDR2 YYREEE (reference sequence). With V trimmed by 5 bases and J by 6 bases, 3 bases remained unmatched. The chain's CDR3 is CASSQQGAGELFF. In nucleotides, the CDR3 is TGTGCCAGCAGTCAACAGGGGGCCGGGGAGCTGTTTTTT.

The V gene is TRBV30, the J gene TRBJ1-1; D unresolved. Trimming pared 4 bases from V and 0 bases from J, leaving 12 bases between. The CDR3 covers 14 residues. Germline CDR1 and CDR2: GTSNPN and SVGIG (reference sequence). The CDR3 is CAWTRADMNTEAFF. The CDR3 DNA reads TGTGCCTGGACTAGGGCAGACATGAACACTGAAGCTTTCTTT.

The V and J genes are TRBV2 and TRBJ1-1; maybe TRBD1 (6 bases). CDR1 SNHLY and CDR2 FYNNEI come from the germline V gene. The V and J ends lost 6 bases and 4 bases respectively, with 15 bases between them. The CDR3 runs to 14 residues. Here the CDR3 reads CASRRGGGLTEAFF. As DNA, the CDR3 is TGTGCCAGCAGACGCGGGGGGGGCCTCACTGAAGCTTTCTTT.

The chain links TRBV2 to TRBJ2-7, with D possibly being TRBD2 (6 bases). CDR3 length equals 17 residues. Trimming took 6 bases from V and 5 from J, leaving 26 bases between them. CDR1 is SNHLY and CDR2 is FYNNEI in the germline V gene. In nucleotides, the CDR3 is TGTGCCAGCAGCCGGGGAGCCGCGGGACGTACGGTCCACGAGCAGTACTTC. Protein: CASSRGAAGRTVHEQYF. The variable domain in full, with the rest retrieved from reference TRBV2 and TRBJ2-7, is EPEVTQTPSHQVTQMGQEVILRCVPISNHLYFYWYRQILGQKVEFLVSFYNNEISEKSEIFDDQFSVERPDGSNFTLKIRSTKLEDSAMYFCASSRGAAGRTVHEQYFGPGTRLTVT.

The chain recombines TRBV14 with TRBJ1-1; 7 bases line up with TRBD1. V shed 2 bases and J 4 bases; nucleotides not matched to a gene: 7. The germline V gene encodes CDR1 SGHDN and CDR2 FVKESK. The CDR3 length is 15 residues. Here the CDR3 reads CASSQPTGAGTEAFF. The CDR3 DNA is TGTGCCAGCAGCCAACCTACAGGGGCGGGCACTGAAGCTTTCTTT. Supplemented by reference TRBV14 and TRBJ1-1, the full variable domain reads EAGVTQFPSHSVIEKGQTVTLRCDPISGHDNLYWYRRVMGKEIKFLLHFVKESKQDESGMPNNRFLAERTGGTYSTLKVQPAELEDSGVYFCASSQPTGAGTEAFFGQGTRLTVV.

The chain combines TRBV5-8 with TRBJ1-5; D gene unclear. Trimming removed 3 bases from V and 0 bases from J, with 10 bases in between. The germline V gene encodes CDR1 SGHTS and CDR2 YDEGEE. This CDR3 spans 15 amino acids. The DNA for the CDR3 is TGTGCCAGCAGCTCTGGCGTGTATAGCAATCAGCCCCAGCATTTT. The encoded protein is CASSSGVYSNQPQHF.

The rearrangement links TRBV9 to TRBJ2-1, with D tentatively TRBD2 (6 bases). Between the trimmed V and J ends, which lost 3 bases and 8 bases, there was a span of 27 bases. The CDR3 extends over 18 amino acids. Germline V CDR1 and CDR2: SGDLS, YYNGEE. The CDR3 sequence is CASSESVSAPRRVDEQFF. CDR3 nucleotide sequence: TGTGCCAGCAGCGAGTCGGTCTCGGCCCCGAGGAGGGTAGATGAGCAGTTCTTC.

The chain carries TRBV7-6 and TRBJ2-2; 7 nucleotides line up with TRBD2. V lost 3 bases to trimming and J lost 5 bases; unmatched junction nucleotides: 15. Germline values: CDR1 SGHVS, CDR2 FNYEAQ. There are 18 residues in the CDR3. CDR3 DNA: TGTGCCAGCAGCTTTAGTACAGACCAGCGGGGCGGGACCGGGGAGCTGTTTTTT. The encoded protein is CASSFSTDQRGGTGELFF. The full variable domain, rest sourced from reference TRBV7-6 and TRBJ2-2, is GAGVSQSPRYKVTKRGQDVALRCDPISGHVSLYWYRQALGQGPEFLTYFNYEAQQDKSGLPNDRFSAERPEGSISTLTIQRTEQRDSAMYRCASSFSTDQRGGTGELFFGEGSRLTVL.

The genes are TRBV6-4 and TRBJ1-4, with a possible D match to TRBD1 (6 bases). CDR1 is MRHNA, CDR2 SNTAGT, per germline. This CDR3 region has 15 residues. The ends were cut back, 3 bases at V and 4 bases at J, with 12 bases in the middle. CDR3 region: CASSEWTALNEKLFF. For the CDR3, the DNA is TGTGCCAGCAGTGAGTGGACAGCCCTTAATGAAAAACTGTTTTTT.